This T cell receptor beta chain emerged from a study of T cells after somatic rescue of genetic block. Using immunoSEQ multiplex PCR, the repertoire was profiled, and TCRdb retains in-frame clones only, with some absent. The sample yields roughly 120,000 clones, 90% to 95% seen once. This CDR3 has 16 residues. J gave up 6 bases and V 0 bases, and 7 bases lay outside the gene matches. Germline loops: CDR1 SGDLS, CDR2 YYNGEE. The chain carries TRBV9 and TRBJ2-1, with 9 nucleotides matching TRBD2. The sequencing sample was made of peripheral blood mononuclear cells (PBMCs). This clonotype was sampled from a woman aged 18-29 years. The CDR3 loop is CASSVGRSSGANEQFF. The CDR3 nucleotides are TGTGCCAGCAGCGTAGGGAGGTCTAGCGGGGCCAATGAGCAGTTCTTC.